What follows are 24 T cell receptor beta chains derived from one specimen sequenced in a study of graft-versus-host responses after intestinal transplantation. Graft specimens yielded both intraepithelial and lamina propria lymphocytes. Generated by immunoSEQ multiplex PCR, the TCRdb table keeps only in-frame clones and is missing some. The sample has fewer than 20,000 clones; 83% are singletons. The specimen comprised ileum tissue, sampled 584 days after intestinal transplantation. The receptors here all came from a human patient who received an intestinal transplant, so some T cells may come from the graft donor.

The V gene is TRBV11-3, the J gene TRBJ2-5; 7 bases are shared with TRBD1. This CDR3 is built from 16 residues. The J segment lost 0 bases and the V segment lost 4 bases, leaving 8 bases of the junction unmatched. Germline V gene lookup returns CDR1 SGHNT and CDR2 YENEEA. The CDR3 DNA follows: TGTGCCAGCAGCTACCGGACAGGCGCGTACCAAGAGACCCAGTACTTC. Its protein product is CASSYRTGAYQETQYF.

The V and J genes are TRBV7-3 and TRBJ1-2, with a tentative D call TRBD1 (6 bases). V was shortened by 5 bases and J by 1 base, with 14 bases between the two germline ends. Germline V CDR1 and CDR2: SGHTA, FQGTGA. This CDR3 has 15 residues. CDR3 nucleotides: TGTGCCAGCAGCGAACAGGGCGGGCTTAACTATGGCTACACCTTC. Its protein product is CASSEQGGLNYGYTF.

V usage is TRBV9 and J usage is TRBJ2-7, with 8 nucleotides matching TRBD1. The CDR3 covers 15 residues. V lost 0 bases, J lost 2 bases, and 4 bases stayed unmatched. Germline-derived CDR1 and CDR2 are SGDLS and YYNGEE. CDR3 DNA sequence: TGTGCCAGCAGCGTAGCAACAGGGGGACCCTACGAGCAGTACTTC. As protein: CASSVATGGPYEQYF.

This clone was detected only a few times. The rearrangement links TRBV6-5 to TRBJ2-7; D is tentatively TRBD1 or TRBD2 (5 bases each). V lost 7 bases to trimming and J lost 0 bases, with 13 bases between them. The CDR3 consists of 14 residues. In germline, CDR1 is MNHEY, CDR2 SVGAGI. The CDR3 sequence is CASMRGPFSYEQYF. The CDR3 region has the DNA TGTGCCAGCATGAGGGGACCCTTCTCCTACGAGCAGTACTTC.

This clone has a handful of counts. CDR3 coding DNA: TGTGCCAGCAGTTTATCTGGGCTCCCAGGGGCCCAGTACTTC. Protein product: CASSLSGLPGAQYF. This rearrangement joins TRBV27 to TRBJ2-5; TRBD1 is a possible D gene (6 bases). The CDR3 totals 14 residues. Trimming removed 0 bases at V and 9 bases at J, with 14 bases between. Germline V gene data show CDR1 as MNHEY and CDR2 as SMNVEV (reference sequence).

CDR3 DNA: TGTGCCAGCAGTTACAGGGCCAGAAACACCGGGGAGCTGTTTTTT. It specifies CASSYRARNTGELFF. The genes are TRBV6-5 and TRBJ2-2; unclear D gene. The CDR3 totals 15 residues. CDR1 and CDR2 (germline): MNHEY, SVGAGI. Trimming took off 2 bases at V and 2 bases at J, with 9 bases between the two ends.

This chain links TRBV5-1 with TRBJ1-5; TRBD1 aligns across 7 bases. The CDR3 is 14 amino acids. The germline CDR1 and CDR2 sequences are SGHRS and YFSETQ. V lost 4 bases, J lost 3 bases, and 4 bases stayed unmatched. This chain's CDR3 is CASSQGQPNQPQHF. The CDR3 DNA sequence: TGCGCCAGCAGCCAGGGACAGCCCAATCAGCCCCAGCATTTT.

J is TRBJ2-5 and V is TRBV5-1; 8 nucleotides align to TRBD2. The CDR3 has 15 amino acids. CDR1 and CDR2 from the germline V gene are SGHRS and YFSETQ. V was pared by 4 bases and J by 6 bases, with 11 bases of the junction left unmatched. CDR3 nucleotides: TGCGCCAGCAGCGATCCAGCCGGGGGGGCGAAGACCCAGTACTTC. Its protein product is CASSDPAGGAKTQYF.

This clone showed up just a few times. The chain has TRBV9 and TRBJ1-1; no reliable D call. The germline gives CDR1 SGDLS, CDR2 YYNGEE. This CDR3 has 14 amino acids. With 0 bases removed from V and 5 bases from J, the gap between germline ends came to 11 bases. The CDR3 region is CASSVEGEVTEAFF. CDR3 bases: TGTGCCAGCAGCGTAGAGGGTGAAGTTACTGAAGCTTTCTTT.

The chain couples TRBV19 to TRBJ1-4; D is perhaps TRBD1 (5 bases). Trimming cost V 8 bases and J 0 bases, with 10 bases left between them. The CDR3 length is 14 residues. The V gene's germline CDR1 is LNHDA and CDR2 SQIVND (reference sequence). The CDR3 region is CASRGVATNEKLFF. In DNA, the CDR3 is TGTGCCAGTCGAGGGGTTGCAACTAATGAAAAACTGTTTTTT.

Worth noting for this clone: The junction shows a germline mismatch at one end, possibly a read error. The V gene is TRBV11-2, the J gene TRBJ2-2; 11 bases align to TRBD2. The CDR3 length is 15 residues. The germline V gene encodes CDR1 SGHAT and CDR2 FQNNGV. The DNA of the CDR3 is TGTGCCAGCACCACTAGCGGGGGTAGGACCGGGGAGCTGTCTTTT. Its translation is CASTTSGGRTGELSF.

The rearrangement links TRBV4-1 to TRBJ1-5; possibly TRBD1 for D (5 bases). CDR3 length equals 13 residues. Between the trimmed V and J ends, which lost 1 base and 7 bases, there was a span of 8 bases. CDR1 is MGHRA, CDR2 YSYEKL, per germline. The CDR3 nucleotides are TGCGCCAGCAGCCAAGTCGGGGCCCAGCCCCAGCATTTT. Translated: CASSQVGAQPQHF.

This clone was counted a few times. The V gene is TRBV18, the J gene TRBJ2-7, with D tentatively TRBD2 (6 bases). V shed 0 bases and J shed 3 bases, with 12 bases lying between them. Germline assignment: CDR1 KGHSH and CDR2 LQKENI. The CDR3 runs 15 residues. Written as DNA, the CDR3 is TGTGCCAGCTCACCACCGGGAGGTCAGGTCTACGAGCAGTACTTC. It specifies CASSPPGGQVYEQYF.

This clone was seen more than once but under ten times. The chain joins TRBV25-1 to TRBJ2-7; tentative D call: TRBD2 (6 bases). In germline, CDR1 is MGHDK, CDR2 SYGVNS. This CDR3 contains 17 residues. In DNA form, the CDR3 reads TGTTCCTGCAGTGAGTACCGGGGGAAGGGTGGGGCCTACGAGCAGTACTTC. This translates into CSCSEYRGKGGAYEQYF.

V gene TRBV6-1 combines with J gene TRBJ1-2; 8 nucleotides match TRBD1. Trimming took 3 bases from V and 4 from J; bases not matched to a gene: 7. CDR1 is MNHNS, CDR2 SASEGT, per germline. This CDR3 spans 15 amino acids. DNA of the CDR3: TGTGCCAGCAGTGACAGGGGGCAGGTTAGCTATGGCTACACCTTC. Translation: CASSDRGQVSYGYTF.

The rearrangement uses TRBV10-1 and TRBJ2-1; 12 bases are shared with TRBD2. The CDR3 has 15 amino acids. CDR1 is WNHNN, CDR2 SYGVQD, per germline (reference sequence). Trimming at V came to 9 bases and at J to 7 bases, leaving 10 bases not matched to a gene. CDR3 nucleotides: TGCGCCAGTGAACCAACTAGCGGGGGGATTAATGAGCAGTTCTTC. This translates into CASEPTSGGINEQFF.

The J gene is TRBJ2-7, the V gene TRBV4-1, with a tentative D call TRBD1 (6 bases). The CDR3 covers 13 residues. V was cut by 4 bases and J by 6 bases, with 13 bases left in between. CDR1 and CDR2 (germline): MGHRA, YSYEKL. The CDR3 reads CASSLDRFGEQYF. Here the CDR3 DNA reads TGCGCCAGCAGCCTTGACAGGTTTGGCGAGCAGTACTTC.

In its sample, this clone was seen once. The gene calls are TRBV7-2 and TRBJ2-5, with TRBD2 matching 10 bases. The germline V gene encodes CDR1 SGHTA and CDR2 FQGNSA. The V gene end was trimmed by 5 bases and the J gene end by 9 bases; junction bases not matched to a gene: 3. CDR3 length: 12 residues. This CDR3 reads CASSPGTSAQYF. The CDR3 DNA reads as TGTGCCAGCAGCCCAGGGACTAGCGCCCAGTACTTC.

This rearrangement joins TRBV28 to TRBJ2-7; no reliable D call. In germline, CDR1 is MDHEN, CDR2 SYDVKM. CDR3 length: 11 residues. Trimming stripped 7 bases from V and 5 bases from J, with 9 bases between. This chain's CDR3 is CASMDQNEQYF. CDR3 in DNA: TGTGCCAGCATGGACCAAAACGAGCAGTACTTC.

The chain employs TRBV7-9 and TRBJ2-5; TRBD1 matches 7 bases. The assigned J gene may be wrong: the sequence end matches TRBJ2-7 better. Looked up from germline, CDR1 is SEHNR and CDR2 is FQNEAQ (reference sequence). There are 15 residues in the CDR3. The CDR3 region is CASSLTQGYLYEQYF. The DNA for the CDR3 is TGTGCCAGCAGCTTAACACAGGGGTACCTATACGAGCAGTACTTC.

The chain is built from TRBV7-9 and TRBJ2-3, with TRBD2 matching over 7 bases. There are 16 residues in the CDR3. Germline V gene data show CDR1 as SEHNR and CDR2 as FQNEAQ (reference sequence). J gave up 2 bases and V 3 bases, and 8 bases lay outside the gene matches. The DNA of the CDR3 is TGTGCCAGCAGCTTCGGGCGTCTAGCGGTCACAGATACGCAGTATTTT. This translates into CASSFGRLAVTDTQYF.

The chain couples TRBV15 to TRBJ2-7, with TRBD1 matching 8 bases. This CDR3 region has 15 residues. Germline V gives CDR1 LNHNV, CDR2 YYDKDF (reference sequence). The V and J ends lost 5 bases and 5 bases, in that order; junction bases with no gene match: 11. The CDR3 sequence: CATSESRTGSNEQYF. The CDR3 nucleotides read TGTGCCACCAGCGAGTCCAGGACAGGGTCGAACGAGCAGTACTTC.

CDR3 DNA: TGTGCCAGCAGCTCTAGTACGGTGGAGGGTTTACAAAACATTCAGTACTTC. Its translation: CASSSSTVEGLQNIQYF. The chain joins TRBV7-9 to TRBJ2-4; the D gene is possibly TRBD2 (6 bases). The germline CDR1 and CDR2 sequences are SEHNR and FQNEAQ (reference sequence). V shed 4 bases and J shed 5 bases, with 21 bases lying between them. This CDR3 is 17 amino acids long.

V usage is TRBV4-1 and J usage is TRBJ1-2; weak D call: TRBD1 (6 bases). Germline values: CDR1 MGHRA, CDR2 YSYEKL. Trimming removed 2 bases at V and 8 bases at J, with 18 bases between. The CDR3 loop spans 15 amino acids. CDR3: CASSQPLAGAPGYTF. The DNA for the CDR3 is TGCGCCAGCAGCCAACCCCTAGCAGGGGCCCCAGGCTACACCTTC.